This is a list of T cell receptor beta chains from one sample in a study of Graves' ophthalmopathy and Graves' hyperthyroidism. TCRdb called the multiplex PCR reads again in MiXCR, with one record for every CDR3 protein. The repertoire holds around 660,000 distinct CDR3 sequences, with roughly 41% as singletons. Input material: peripheral blood. These receptors all stem from an adult man with Graves' ophthalmopathy. The CDR3 runs from the conserved cysteine through the conserved F or W. A D gene is named only where the DNA matches it firmly. Some rows mark clone size as missing; the rest say once, few, many or name a class of expanded clone.

CDR3,DNA,length,V,D,size,J
CASSQDPARTYDTEAFF,TGTGCCAGCAGCCAAGACCCGGCTAGGACTTATGATACTGAAGCTTTCTTT,17,TRBV14,-,many,TRBJ1-1
CASRPSLGVGTDTQYF,TGTGCCAGCAGACCATCGCTAGGGGTCGGGACAGATACGCAGTATTTT,16,TRBV2,-,-,TRBJ2-3
CSARDRGQGFYEQYF,TGCAGTGCTAGAGATCGTGGACAGGGTTTCTACGAGCAGTACTTC,15,TRBV20-1,TRBD1,few,TRBJ2-7
CASSFGQLGPGWNTGELFF,TGTGCCAGCAGCTTCGGCCAACTAGGGCCAGGGTGGAACACCGGGGAGCTGTTTTTT,19,TRBV7-9,-,many,TRBJ2-2
CALTSQETQYF,TGTGCCCTCACTTCCCAAGAGACCCAGTACTTC,11,TRBV10-3,-,few,TRBJ2-5
CASSPDGSMNTEAFF,TGCGCCAGCAGCCCTGACGGATCAATGAACACTGAAGCTTTCTTT,15,TRBV9,-,-,TRBJ1-1
CASSLRGRPYGQYF,TGTGCCAGCAGTTTAAGGGGGAGGCCGTACGGGCAGTACTTC,14,TRBV12-3/TRBV12-4,-,-,TRBJ2-7
CASSWGLGSADTQYF,TGTGCCAGCAGTTGGGGGCTCGGTTCGGCAGATACGCAGTATTTT,15,TRBV7-2,-,-,TRBJ2-3
CASSRTGGNQPQHF,TGTGCCAGTAGTAGGACAGGGGGAAATCAGCCCCAGCATTTT,14,TRBV7-2,TRBD1,many,TRBJ1-5
CASSEGSTEPQHF,TGCGCCAGCAGTGAGGGGTCGACGGAGCCCCAGCATTTT,13,TRBV10-2,-,-,TRBJ1-5
CASSGDRGLRQPQHF,TGTGCCAGCAGCGGTGACAGGGGGCTTAGACAGCCCCAGCATTTT,15,TRBV2,TRBD1,-,TRBJ1-5
CAWDRNTEAFF,TGTGCCTGGGACAGGAACACTGAAGCTTTCTTT,11,TRBV30,-,-,TRBJ1-1
CASSIGPGRNTEAFF,TGTGCCAGTAGTATAGGGCCGGGAAGGAACACTGAAGCTTTCTTT,15,TRBV19,-,few,TRBJ1-1
CASSQDGAAPQARDGYTF,TGTGCCAGCAGCCAAGATGGGGCAGCCCCTCAAGCTCGTGATGGCTACACCTTC,18,TRBV3-1,-,-,TRBJ1-2
CASSPNRGSYEQYF,TGTGCCAGCAGCCCCAACAGGGGATCCTACGAGCAGTACTTC,14,TRBV7-2,TRBD1,many,TRBJ2-7
CASSSYAGGYPGELFF,TGTGCCAGCAGTTCCTACGCGGGAGGGTACCCCGGGGAGCTGTTTTTT,16,TRBV12-3/TRBV12-4,TRBD2,-,TRBJ2-2
CASRGRENQPQHF,TGTGCCAGCAGGGGACGGGAAAATCAGCCCCAGCATTTT,13,TRBV2,-,few,TRBJ1-5
CSARRGTDYGYTF,TGCAGTGCTAGAAGAGGGACTGACTATGGCTACACCTTC,13,TRBV20-1,-,-,TRBJ1-2
CASSQDFRERSGELFF,TGTGCCAGCAGCCAAGATTTCAGGGAACGATCCGGGGAGCTGTTTTTT,16,TRBV4-2,-,-,TRBJ2-2
CASSQAPQNSYEQYF,TGCGCCAGCAGCCAGGCCCCGCAAAACTCCTACGAGCAGTACTTC,15,TRBV4-3,-,-,TRBJ2-7
CASSKTGAEVGELFF,TGTGCCAGCAGTAAGACAGGGGCAGAGGTCGGGGAGCTGTTTTTT,15,TRBV10-3,TRBD1,-,TRBJ2-2
CASSVAGGGQPQHF,TGTGCCAGCAGCGTAGCGGGGGGCGGGCAGCCCCAGCATTTT,14,TRBV9,-,-,TRBJ1-5
CASSLGTGPLYEQYF,TGTGCCAGCAGCTTAGGGACAGGGCCCCTCTACGAGCAGTACTTC,15,TRBV7-6,TRBD1,many,TRBJ2-7
CSAGGRNTEAFF,TGCAGCGCCGGCGGGAGGAACACTGAAGCTTTCTTT,12,TRBV29-1,-,many,TRBJ1-1
CSVDTGMNTEAFF,TGCAGCGTTGATACAGGGATGAACACTGAAGCTTTCTTT,13,TRBV29-1,-,many,TRBJ1-1
CASSLGPGREGNTIYF,TGCGCCAGCAGCTTGGGCCCGGGACGAGAAGGAAACACCATATATTTT,16,TRBV5-1,-,many,TRBJ1-3
CASSQGTTKGTGELFF,TGTGCCAGCAGCCAAGGGACTACCAAGGGGACCGGGGAGCTGTTTTTT,16,TRBV7-8,TRBD2,few,TRBJ2-2
CASSEYRNEQFYGYTF,TGTGCCAGCAGTGAATACAGAAATGAGCAGTTCTATGGCTACACCTTC,16,TRBV25-1,-,-,TRBJ1-2
CASSVGTDGRSGNTIYF,TGTGCCAGCAGCGTAGGAACTGACGGCCGCTCTGGAAACACCATATATTTT,17,TRBV12-3/TRBV12-4,-,-,TRBJ1-3
CSARGGTANEKLFF,TGCAGTGCTAGAGGAGGGACAGCTAATGAAAAACTGTTTTTT,14,TRBV20-1,TRBD1,-,TRBJ1-4
CASSGQGSKTGELFF,TGTGCCAGCAGCGGGCAGGGGTCGAAGACCGGGGAGCTGTTTTTT,15,TRBV9,-,-,TRBJ2-2
CASTKGGVGYGYTF,TGTGCCAGCACCAAGGGGGGGGTGGGCTATGGCTACACCTTC,14,TRBV6-1,-,-,TRBJ1-2
CASRGWCIRSRAFF,TGTGCCAGCAGGGGGTGGTGTATAAGGAGTCGAGCTTTCTTT,14,TRBV7-6,-,many,TRBJ1-1
CASSLAKTSGSYEQYF,TGTGCCAGCAGCCTAGCCAAGACTAGCGGTTCCTACGAGCAGTACTTC,16,TRBV7-2,TRBD2,many,TRBJ2-7
CSLDGRGDYGYTF,TGCAGCTTGGATGGCAGGGGCGACTATGGCTACACCTTC,13,TRBV29-1,-,few,TRBJ1-2
CASSDRGAGSYGYTF,TGTGCCAGCAGTGATCGAGGGGCCGGCTCCTATGGCTACACCTTC,15,TRBV2,-,many,TRBJ1-2
CASSSGQGTFTAFF,TGTGCCAGCAGCTCGGGACAGGGGACTTTCACAGCTTTCTTT,14,TRBV7-2,TRBD1,-,TRBJ1-1
CASSRRGILGNTQYF,TGTGCCAGCAGCCGCCGAGGGATACTCGGAAATACGCAGTATTTT,15,TRBV3-1,-,once,TRBJ2-3
CASSLSGQKNSPLHF,TGTGCCAGCAGTTTATCAGGACAAAAAAATTCACCCCTCCACTTT,15,TRBV12-3/TRBV12-4,-,few,TRBJ1-6
CSAKQWGGRYEQYF,TGCAGTGCTAAACAATGGGGGGGCCGGTACGAGCAGTACTTC,14,TRBV20-1,-,few,TRBJ2-7
CATSRDSASGFTQYF,TGTGCCACCAGCAGAGATTCGGCTAGCGGGTTTACGCAGTATTTT,15,TRBV15,TRBD2,few,TRBJ2-3
CSAIPSGSVHEQFF,TGCAGTGCTATTCCTAGCGGGAGTGTCCATGAGCAGTTCTTC,14,TRBV20-1,TRBD2,-,TRBJ2-1
CATSDSKTGNNEQFF,TGTGCCACCAGTGATTCTAAGACAGGGAACAATGAGCAGTTCTTC,15,TRBV24-1,TRBD1,-,TRBJ2-1
CASSLGKIAKLFF,TGTGCCAGCAGCTTAGGGAAAATTGCAAAACTGTTTTTT,13,TRBV7-9,-,many,TRBJ1-4
CATSGMPYEQYF,TGTGCCACCAGCGGGATGCCCTACGAGCAGTACTTC,12,TRBV15,-,-,TRBJ2-7
CATSGQAGETQYF,TGTGCCACCAGCGGACAGGCCGGGGAGACCCAGTACTTC,13,TRBV24-1,TRBD1,-,TRBJ2-5
CAPAGRGVSQYF,TGTGCCCCCGCCGGGAGAGGGGTTTCCCAGTACTTC,12,TRBV15,-,-,TRBJ2-5
CASSLARTSVGTGELFF,TGCGCCAGCAGCTTGGCCCGGACTAGCGTCGGCACCGGGGAGCTGTTTTTT,17,TRBV5-1,TRBD2,few,TRBJ2-2
CASSVTGGAYEQYF,TGTGCCAGCAGCGTCACCGGGGGGGCCTACGAGCAGTACTTC,14,TRBV7-3,TRBD2,-,TRBJ2-7
CASSLGGLGGYTF,TGTGCCAGCAGCTTAGGGGGGTTAGGCGGCTACACCTTC,13,TRBV7-8,-,many,TRBJ1-2
CATEPGTFRNTGELFF,TGTGCCACTGAACCGGGGACTTTCCGGAACACCGGGGAGCTGTTTTTT,16,TRBV19,-,-,TRBJ2-2
CASSSASGFMTQYF,TGTGCCAGCAGCTCTGCTTCGGGTTTTATGACCCAGTACTTC,14,TRBV7-9,-,many,TRBJ2-5
CASSYGGAWSDQETQYF,TGTGCCAGCAGTTACGGGGGAGCCTGGAGCGATCAAGAGACCCAGTACTTC,17,TRBV6-5,-,-,TRBJ2-5
CASSSALDREDQPQHF,TGTGCCAGCAGCTCCGCTCTAGACAGGGAGGATCAGCCCCAGCATTTT,16,TRBV7-9,TRBD1,many,TRBJ1-5
CSLGDQPQHF,TGCAGCTTAGGAGATCAGCCCCAGCATTTT,10,TRBV29-1,-,-,TRBJ1-5
CASSPTPGTFEQYF,TGTGCCAGCAGCCCCACCCCCGGGACCTTCGAGCAGTACTTC,14,TRBV11-2,-,many,TRBJ2-7
CATSRAGNREMDYEQYF,TGTGCCACCAGCAGGGCGGGGAACAGGGAAATGGACTACGAGCAGTACTTC,17,TRBV15,-,many,TRBJ2-7
CASSHLTVRSYNSPLHF,TGTGCCAGCAGCCATCTTACCGTTCGCTCCTATAATTCACCCCTCCACTTT,17,TRBV11-2,-,-,TRBJ1-6
CATGREDTEAFF,TGTGCCACCGGCAGGGAGGACACTGAAGCTTTCTTT,12,TRBV15,-,-,TRBJ1-1